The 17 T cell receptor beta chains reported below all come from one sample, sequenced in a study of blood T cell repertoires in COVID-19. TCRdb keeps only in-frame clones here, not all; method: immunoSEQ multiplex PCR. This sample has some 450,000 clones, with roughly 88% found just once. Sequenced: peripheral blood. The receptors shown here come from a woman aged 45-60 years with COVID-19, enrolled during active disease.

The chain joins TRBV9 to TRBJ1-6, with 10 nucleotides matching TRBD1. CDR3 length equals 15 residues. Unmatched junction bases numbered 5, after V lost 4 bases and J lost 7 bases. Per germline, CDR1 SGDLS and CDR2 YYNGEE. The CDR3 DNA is TGTGCCAGCAGCCTCTCGGGACAGGGGAATTCACCCCTCCACTTT. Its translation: CASSLSGQGNSPLHF.

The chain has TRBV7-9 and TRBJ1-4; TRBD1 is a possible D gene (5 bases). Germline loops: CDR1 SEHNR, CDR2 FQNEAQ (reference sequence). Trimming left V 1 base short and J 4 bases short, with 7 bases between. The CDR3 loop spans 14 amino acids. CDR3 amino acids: CASSLGQFNEKLFF. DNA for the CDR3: TGTGCCAGCAGCTTAGGACAGTTTAATGAAAAACTGTTTTTT.

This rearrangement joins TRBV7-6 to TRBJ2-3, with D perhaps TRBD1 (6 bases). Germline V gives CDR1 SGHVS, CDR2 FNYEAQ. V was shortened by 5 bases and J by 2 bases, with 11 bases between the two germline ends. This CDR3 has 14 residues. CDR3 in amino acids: CASSTTGNTDTQYF. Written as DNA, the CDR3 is TGTGCCAGCAGCACGACAGGAAACACAGATACGCAGTATTTT.

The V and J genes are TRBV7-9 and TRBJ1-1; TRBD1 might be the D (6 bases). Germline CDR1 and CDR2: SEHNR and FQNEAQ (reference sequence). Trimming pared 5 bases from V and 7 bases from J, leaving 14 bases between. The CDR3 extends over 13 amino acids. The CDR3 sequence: CASSAGDTYEAFF. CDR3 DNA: TGTGCCAGCAGCGCCGGGGACACCTATGAAGCTTTCTTT.

The CDR3 DNA is TGTGCCAGCAGCTCAATAGTTATAGGGGCAGGTGGCTACACCTTC. It yields the protein CASSSIVIGAGGYTF. The chain has TRBV7-2 and TRBJ1-2, with a possible D match to TRBD1 (5 bases). The CDR3 loop spans 15 amino acids. The V end was cut by 4 bases, the J end by 7 bases, with 19 bases between. Germline lookup yields CDR1 SGHTA and CDR2 FQGNSA.

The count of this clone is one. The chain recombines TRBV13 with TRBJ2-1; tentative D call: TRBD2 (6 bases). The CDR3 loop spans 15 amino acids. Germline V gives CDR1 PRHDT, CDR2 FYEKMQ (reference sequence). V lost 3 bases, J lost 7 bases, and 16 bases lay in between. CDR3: CASSFRDWVLNEQFF. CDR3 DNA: TGTGCCAGCAGCTTCAGGGACTGGGTTTTGAATGAGCAGTTCTTC.

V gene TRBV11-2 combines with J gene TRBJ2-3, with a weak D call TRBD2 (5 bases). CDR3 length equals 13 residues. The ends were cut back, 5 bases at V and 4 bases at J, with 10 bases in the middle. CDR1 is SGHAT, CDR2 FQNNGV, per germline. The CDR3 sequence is CASSASGADTQYF. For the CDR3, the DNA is TGTGCCAGCAGCGCCTCCGGGGCAGATACGCAGTATTTT.

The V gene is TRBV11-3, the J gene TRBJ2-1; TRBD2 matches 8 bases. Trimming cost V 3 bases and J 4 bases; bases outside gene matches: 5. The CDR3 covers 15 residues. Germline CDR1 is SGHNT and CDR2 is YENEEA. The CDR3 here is CASSFGGAEYNEQFF. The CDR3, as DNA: TGTGCCAGCAGCTTCGGGGGGGCCGAATACAATGAGCAGTTCTTC.

Here the CDR3 reads CASSIDPTSGAYEQYF. The CDR3, as DNA: TGTGCCAGTAGTATAGATCCGACTAGCGGGGCCTACGAGCAGTACTTC. This chain links TRBV19 with TRBJ2-7; 11 positions match TRBD2. Germline CDR1 and CDR2: LNHDA and SQIVND (reference sequence). The trim removed 0 bases at V and 2 bases at J, leaving 3 bases unmatched. The CDR3 loop spans 16 amino acids.

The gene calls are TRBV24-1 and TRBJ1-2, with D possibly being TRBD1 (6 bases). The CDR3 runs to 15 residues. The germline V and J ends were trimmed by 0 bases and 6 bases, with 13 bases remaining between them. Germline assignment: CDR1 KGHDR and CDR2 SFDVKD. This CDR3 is CATSDLGGPSDGYTF. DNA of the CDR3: TGTGCCACCAGTGATTTGGGGGGCCCTTCGGATGGCTACACCTTC.

CDR3 amino acids: CASSRPESSGNTIYF. In DNA form, the CDR3 reads TGCGCCAGCAGTAGGCCGGAGAGCTCTGGAAACACCATATATTTT. The chain carries TRBV10-2 and TRBJ1-3, with unresolved D. The CDR3 loop spans 15 amino acids. The V gene's germline CDR1 is WSHSY and CDR2 SAAADI. V was pared by 5 bases and J by 0 bases, with 11 bases between.

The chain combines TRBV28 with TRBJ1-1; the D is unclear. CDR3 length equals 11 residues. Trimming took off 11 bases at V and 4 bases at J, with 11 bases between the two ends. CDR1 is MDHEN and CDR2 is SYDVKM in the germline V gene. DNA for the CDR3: TGTGCCTCCGGCGGGAGCACTGAAGCTTTCTTT. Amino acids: CASGGSTEAFF.

CDR3 in DNA: TGTGCCAGCAGCTCAAGGGGGAGGGGGACTCCCTTGAGCTACGAGCAGTACTTC. This sequence encodes CASSSRGRGTPLSYEQYF. This sequence joins TRBV7-2 and TRBJ2-7; D is perhaps TRBD2 (7 bases). Trimming stripped 4 bases from V and 3 bases from J, with 25 bases between. Germline V gene lookup returns CDR1 SGHTA and CDR2 FQGNSA. This CDR3 comprises 18 residues. The variable domain in full, with the rest retrieved from reference TRBV7-2 and TRBJ2-7, is GAGVSQSPSNKVTEKGKDVELRCDPISGHTALYWYRQSLGQGLEFLIYFQGNSAPDKSGLPSDRFSAERTGGSVSTLTIQRTQQEDSAVYLCASSSRGRGTPLSYEQYFGPGTRLTVT.

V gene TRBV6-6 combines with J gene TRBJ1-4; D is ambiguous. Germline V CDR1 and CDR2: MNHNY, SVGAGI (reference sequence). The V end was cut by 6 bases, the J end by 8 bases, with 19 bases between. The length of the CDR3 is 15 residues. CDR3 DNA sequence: TGTGCCAGCAGCCTCTCTAGCGGTCTGGGCGAAAAACTGTTTTTT. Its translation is CASSLSSGLGEKLFF.

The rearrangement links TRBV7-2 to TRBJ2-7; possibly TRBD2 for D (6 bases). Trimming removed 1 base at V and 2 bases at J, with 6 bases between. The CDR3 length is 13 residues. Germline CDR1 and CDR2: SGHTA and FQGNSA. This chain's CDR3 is CASSLVAAYEQYF. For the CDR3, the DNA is TGTGCCAGCAGCTTAGTAGCGGCCTACGAGCAGTACTTC. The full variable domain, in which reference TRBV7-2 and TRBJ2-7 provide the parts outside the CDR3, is GAGVSQSPSNKVTEKGKDVELRCDPISGHTALYWYRQSLGQGLEFLIYFQGNSAPDKSGLPSDRFSAERTGGSVSTLTIQRTQQEDSAVYLCASSLVAAYEQYFGPGTRLTVT.

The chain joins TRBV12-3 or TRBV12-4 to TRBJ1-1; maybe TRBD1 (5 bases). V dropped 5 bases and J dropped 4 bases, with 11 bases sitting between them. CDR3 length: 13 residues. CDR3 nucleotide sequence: TGTGCCAGCAGTCGCGCCGGGGGCACTGAAGCTTTCTTT. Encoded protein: CASSRAGGTEAFF.

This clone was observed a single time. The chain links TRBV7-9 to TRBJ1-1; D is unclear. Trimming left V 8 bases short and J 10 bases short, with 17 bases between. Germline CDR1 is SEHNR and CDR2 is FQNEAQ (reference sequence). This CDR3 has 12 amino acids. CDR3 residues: CASQAAGLTAFF. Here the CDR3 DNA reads TGTGCCAGCCAGGCCGCAGGACTCACAGCTTTCTTT.